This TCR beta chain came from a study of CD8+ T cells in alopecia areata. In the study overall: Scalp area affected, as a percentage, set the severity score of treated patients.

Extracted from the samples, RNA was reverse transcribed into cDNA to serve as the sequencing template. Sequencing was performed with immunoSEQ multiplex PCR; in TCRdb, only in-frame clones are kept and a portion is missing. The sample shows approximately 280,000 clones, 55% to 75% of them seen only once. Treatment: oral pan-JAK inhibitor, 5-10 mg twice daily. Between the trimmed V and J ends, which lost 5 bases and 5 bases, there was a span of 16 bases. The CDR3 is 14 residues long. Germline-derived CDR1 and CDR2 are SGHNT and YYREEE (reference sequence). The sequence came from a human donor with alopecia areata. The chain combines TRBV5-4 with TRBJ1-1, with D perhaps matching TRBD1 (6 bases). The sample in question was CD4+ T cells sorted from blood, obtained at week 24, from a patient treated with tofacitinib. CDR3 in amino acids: CASSYGRGWTEAFF. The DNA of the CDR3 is TGTGCCAGCAGTTACGGCAGGGGTTGGACTGAAGCTTTCTTT.